The T cell receptor (beta chain) under discussion was sequenced for a study of OX40 agonist ivuxolimab in advanced cancers. Study-level background: Patients with prior anti-PD-1, anti-PD-L1 or anti-CTLA-4 therapy were eligible; about 40% had some.

Enrollment shut out patients with autoimmune disease history or systemic immunosuppression. Collection of blood occurred at baseline, at cycle 4 day 1, and at cycle 7 day 1. With respect to this clone: Its target is not known.

General observations from the study: The study found that CD8+ T cells averaged more expanded clones than CD4+.

Assay used: immunoSEQ multiplex PCR; TCRdb lists only in-frame clones, some missing. This table has about 60,000 clones, 90% appearing once. The CDR3 runs to 16 residues. Germline CDR1 LNHNV, CDR2 YYDKDF (reference sequence). V lost 0 bases, J lost 5 bases, and 16 bases lay in between. This receptor was identified in an adult with an advanced solid tumor such as melanoma, head and neck, liver or kidney cancer. The rearrangement joins TRBV15 to TRBJ2-5; D may be TRBD1 or TRBD2 (5 bases each). The sample was CD4+ or CD8+ T cells sorted from blood, taken in a trial of the OX40 agonist ivuxolimab. The CDR3 here is CATSRDRARPGETQYF. The CDR3 DNA sequence: TGTGCCACCAGCAGAGACAGGGCCCGCCCGGGGGAGACCCAGTACTTC.